Only a few counts were recorded for the clone carrying this T cell receptor (beta chain). Its antigen remains unidentified. This specimen belongs to a study of T-cell memory formation after mild COVID-19. Study-level background: TCR clusters were mostly donor specific. Study-level points and caveats: CD4+ clones that contracted lay mainly in CM and EM; CD8+ ones lay in EMRA. Several responding clones turned up in pre-infection memory, indicating that cross-reactive memory may have taken part.

TCRdb independently ran MiXCR on the 5' RACE reads; one entry per CDR3 protein. The profile shows about 410,000 distinct CDR3 sequences, about a sixth of them singletons. The CDR3 length is 14 residues. With 3 bases removed from V and 0 bases from J, the gap between germline ends came to 6 bases. Per the germline V gene, CDR1 is MGHDK and CDR2 is SYGVNS. The source of this sequence is a man between 18 and 29 years old who had mild COVID-19 (a few samples of this study predate the infection). Cell type and time point are not known. Sequenced material: PBMCs or a T cell subset sorted from them (not recorded which). The rearrangement links TRBV25-1 to TRBJ2-1; D unclear. The CDR3 loop is CASSDYSSYNEQFF. The CDR3 coding sequence is TGTGCCAGCAGTGACTATTCCTCCTACAATGAGCAGTTCTTC.